Listed below are T cell receptor beta chains from one sample, sequenced in a study of T cell responses to AZD1222 COVID-19 vaccine. The assay was immunoSEQ multiplex PCR, and TCRdb's table has in-frame clones only and misses some. The sample includes roughly 130,000 clones, 88% of them seen just once. Sequencing used peripheral blood, obtained on day 0 of AZD1222 vaccination. These receptors all come from an adult in good health. The CDR3 runs from the conserved cysteine through the conserved F or W. Each record gives: clone size, J gene, D gene, V gene, CDR3 DNA, CDR3 protein. The D gene is left open where the match is weak. Size values are once, few and many counts, or a class for expanded clones, and some rows have none.

clone size: few; J gene: TRBJ2-3; D gene: NA; V gene: TRBV3-1/TRBV3-2; CDR3 DNA: TGTGCCAGCAGCCAGACCGGGGGATGGGGCACAGATACGCAGTATTTT; CDR3 protein: CASSQTGGWGTDTQYF
clone size: NA; J gene: TRBJ2-3; D gene: TRBD2; V gene: TRBV7-6; CDR3 DNA: TGTGCCAGCAGTTCGGGGGGAGCGGGTGCGCAGTATTTT; CDR3 protein: CASSSGGAGAQYF
clone size: NA; J gene: TRBJ2-7; D gene: TRBD2; V gene: TRBV25-1; CDR3 DNA: TGTGCCAGCAGCCCCATTAGCGGGAGGTACCACTCCTACGAGCAGTACTTC; CDR3 protein: CASSPISGRYHSYEQYF
clone size: NA; J gene: TRBJ2-1; D gene: TRBD2; V gene: TRBV7-3; CDR3 DNA: TGTGCCAGCAGCACTAGCGGGGGGGTTGAGCAGTTCTTC; CDR3 protein: CASSTSGGVEQFF
clone size: NA; J gene: TRBJ2-3; D gene: NA; V gene: TRBV3-1/TRBV3-2; CDR3 DNA: TGTGCCAGCAGCCAAGAATGGGGCTATAGCACAGATACGCAGTATTTT; CDR3 protein: CASSQEWGYSTDTQYF
clone size: NA; J gene: TRBJ1-1; D gene: NA; V gene: TRBV3-1/TRBV3-2; CDR3 DNA: TGTGCCAGCAGCCAGCCTCGGGGCCCGTTGGGCACTGAAGCTTTCTTT; CDR3 protein: CASSQPRGPLGTEAFF
clone size: NA; J gene: TRBJ2-7; D gene: NA; V gene: TRBV27; CDR3 DNA: TGTGCCAGCAGTTTAGGCAGGCTGTACTTC; CDR3 protein: CASSLGRLYF
clone size: NA; J gene: TRBJ1-5; D gene: NA; V gene: TRBV28; CDR3 DNA: TGTGCCAGCAGCACTCGAGGACACGGGCGGGGTCAGCCCCAGCATTTT; CDR3 protein: CASSTRGHGRGQPQHF
clone size: NA; J gene: TRBJ1-5; D gene: TRBD1; V gene: TRBV19; CDR3 DNA: TGTGCCAGTAGTATCCGCGGGACAGGGACAAATCAGCCCCAGCATTTT; CDR3 protein: CASSIRGTGTNQPQHF
clone size: NA; J gene: TRBJ2-5; D gene: NA; V gene: TRBV7-9; CDR3 DNA: TGTGCCAGCAGCCACCTAGGAGGGGCCCCAGAGACCCAGTACTTC; CDR3 protein: CASSHLGGAPETQYF
clone size: NA; J gene: TRBJ1-5; D gene: NA; V gene: TRBV5-1; CDR3 DNA: TGCGCCAGCAGCCAGCAGGGTGATCAGCCCCAGCATTTT; CDR3 protein: CASSQQGDQPQHF
clone size: NA; J gene: TRBJ1-1; D gene: TRBD1; V gene: TRBV10-3; CDR3 DNA: TGTGCCACTCGGGACAGGGAACTGAACACTGAAGCTTTCTTT; CDR3 protein: CATRDRELNTEAFF
clone size: once; J gene: TRBJ2-1; D gene: NA; V gene: TRBV18; CDR3 DNA: TGTGCCAGCTCACCATTCTATGAGCAGTTCTTC; CDR3 protein: CASSPFYEQFF
clone size: once; J gene: TRBJ2-1; D gene: TRBD2; V gene: TRBV12-5; CDR3 DNA: TGTGCTAGTGGTTCTACGACGGGACTAGCATACGATGAGCAGTTCTTC; CDR3 protein: CASGSTTGLAYDEQFF
clone size: NA; J gene: TRBJ2-7; D gene: NA; V gene: TRBV2; CDR3 DNA: TGTGCCAGCGAATCTCCGGGAGACCCCCGCTACGAGCAGTACTTC; CDR3 protein: CASESPGDPRYEQYF
clone size: once; J gene: TRBJ2-7; D gene: TRBD2; V gene: TRBV2; CDR3 DNA: TGTGCCAGCACCCTAAGGGGGACTAGCGGATCTTGTGACTTC; CDR3 protein: CASTLRGTSGSCDF
clone size: NA; J gene: TRBJ1-6; D gene: TRBD1; V gene: TRBV7-8; CDR3 DNA: TGTGCCAGCGCCTACAGGGGTGCTAATTCACCCCTCCACTTT; CDR3 protein: CASAYRGANSPLHF
clone size: NA; J gene: TRBJ1-1; D gene: NA; V gene: TRBV27; CDR3 DNA: TGTGCCAGCAGTTTATCCCGGAACACTGAAGCTTTCTTT; CDR3 protein: CASSLSRNTEAFF
clone size: NA; J gene: TRBJ2-3; D gene: TRBD1; V gene: TRBV28; CDR3 DNA: TGTGCCAGCAGTTCAAGGGGGCGCCCAAGCACAGATACGCAGTATTTT; CDR3 protein: CASSSRGRPSTDTQYF
clone size: few; J gene: TRBJ2-7; D gene: NA; V gene: TRBV5-8; CDR3 DNA: TGTGCCAGCAGGGTATATTTGCAGGGGAACGAGCAGTACTTC; CDR3 protein: CASRVYLQGNEQYF
clone size: NA; J gene: TRBJ2-1; D gene: TRBD2; V gene: TRBV29-1; CDR3 DNA: TGCAGCGTTGGAGGTACCGGGACTAGCGGGGACAATGAGCAGTTCTTC; CDR3 protein: CSVGGTGTSGDNEQFF
clone size: NA; J gene: TRBJ1-4; D gene: NA; V gene: TRBV19; CDR3 DNA: TGTGCCAGTAGCTGGGGGGGGCCGGCAACTAATGAAAAACTGTTTTTT; CDR3 protein: CASSWGGPATNEKLFF
clone size: NA; J gene: TRBJ2-7; D gene: NA; V gene: TRBV18; CDR3 DNA: TGTGCCAGCTCACCACCCGGGGTCAGGGGATACGAGCAGTACTTC; CDR3 protein: CASSPPGVRGYEQYF
clone size: NA; J gene: TRBJ2-2; D gene: TRBD2; V gene: TRBV3-1/TRBV3-2; CDR3 DNA: TGTGCCAGCAGCCATCCGGGACTAGCCTCAACCGGGGAGCTGTTTTTT; CDR3 protein: CASSHPGLASTGELFF
clone size: NA; J gene: TRBJ1-5; D gene: NA; V gene: TRBV5-1; CDR3 DNA: TGCGCCAGCAGCTTGGATACGGATCAGCCCCAGCATTTT; CDR3 protein: CASSLDTDQPQHF
clone size: once; J gene: TRBJ1-1; D gene: NA; V gene: TRBV7-9; CDR3 DNA: TGTGCCAGCAGCTTAGGGGGGGAGGTGAACACTGAAGCTTTCTTT; CDR3 protein: CASSLGGEVNTEAFF
clone size: NA; J gene: TRBJ2-2; D gene: NA; V gene: TRBV24-1; CDR3 DNA: TGTGCCACCAGTGTGGCCAGCGGCGGGGAGCTGTTTTTT; CDR3 protein: CATSVASGGELFF
clone size: NA; J gene: TRBJ1-4; D gene: TRBD1; V gene: TRBV28; CDR3 DNA: TGTGCCAGCAGTTTGCCGGGACAGGGGAATGAAAAACTGTTTTTT; CDR3 protein: CASSLPGQGNEKLFF
clone size: few; J gene: TRBJ1-5; D gene: NA; V gene: TRBV2; CDR3 DNA: TGTGCCAGCAGTGTGGGGCAGCCCCAGCATTTT; CDR3 protein: CASSVGQPQHF
clone size: once; J gene: TRBJ2-2; D gene: TRBD2; V gene: TRBV10-2; CDR3 DNA: TGCGCCAGCAGTGAGTCTAGGCGGGAGACCTCCCAGAACACCGGGGAGCTGTTTTTT; CDR3 protein: CASSESRRETSQNTGELFF
clone size: once; J gene: TRBJ1-2; D gene: TRBD1; V gene: TRBV7-9; CDR3 DNA: TGTGCCAGCAGCTACAAACAGGGGTCCGGGGGCTACACCTTC; CDR3 protein: CASSYKQGSGGYTF
clone size: NA; J gene: TRBJ2-5; D gene: NA; V gene: TRBV7-9; CDR3 DNA: TGTGCCAGCAGCCCGGGGCGGGTGGGAGAGACCCAGTACTTC; CDR3 protein: CASSPGRVGETQYF
clone size: NA; J gene: TRBJ1-5; D gene: NA; V gene: TRBV5-1; CDR3 DNA: TGCGCCAGCAGCTTGGTGCAGGGCGGTCAGCCCCAGCATTTT; CDR3 protein: CASSLVQGGQPQHF
clone size: few; J gene: TRBJ2-7; D gene: NA; V gene: TRBV29-1; CDR3 DNA: TGCAGCGTTGAGGCTGGAACCTACGAGCAGTACTTC; CDR3 protein: CSVEAGTYEQYF
clone size: NA; J gene: TRBJ2-7; D gene: NA; V gene: TRBV11-2; CDR3 DNA: TGTGCCAGCCTCGGGCAGGCGTCCTACTACGAGCAGTACTTC; CDR3 protein: CASLGQASYYEQYF
clone size: once; J gene: TRBJ2-7; D gene: NA; V gene: TRBV3-1/TRBV3-2; CDR3 DNA: TGTGCCAGCAGCCAGGGACTCTGGGGAAACGAGCAGTACTTC; CDR3 protein: CASSQGLWGNEQYF
clone size: NA; J gene: TRBJ2-6; D gene: NA; V gene: TRBV4-3; CDR3 DNA: TGCGCCAGCAGCCAAGTCTCGGGGTGGTCTGGGGCCAACGTCCTGACTTTC; CDR3 protein: CASSQVSGWSGANVLTF
clone size: NA; J gene: TRBJ1-2; D gene: NA; V gene: TRBV27; CDR3 DNA: TGTGCCAGCAGTCCTTACCAGGGGTGGGGGCACACCTTC; CDR3 protein: CASSPYQGWGHTF
clone size: few; J gene: TRBJ2-7; D gene: NA; V gene: TRBV15; CDR3 DNA: TGTGCCACCAGCAGGGGCACATCCTACGAGCAGTACTTC; CDR3 protein: CATSRGTSYEQYF
clone size: NA; J gene: TRBJ2-7; D gene: NA; V gene: TRBV6-5; CDR3 DNA: TGTGCCAGCAGACGAGGCAACGAGCAGTACTTC; CDR3 protein: CASRRGNEQYF
clone size: once; J gene: TRBJ2-7; D gene: TRBD1; V gene: TRBV6-5; CDR3 DNA: TGTGCCAGCAGTTACTCAGGTCAGGGGGCGCTCGAGCAGTACTTC; CDR3 protein: CASSYSGQGALEQYF
clone size: NA; J gene: TRBJ2-7; D gene: TRBD2; V gene: TRBV10-3; CDR3 DNA: TGTGCCATCACCTCGGGACTAGCGGGAGGGACCGGGCAGTACTTC; CDR3 protein: CAITSGLAGGTGQYF
clone size: NA; J gene: TRBJ2-6; D gene: NA; V gene: TRBV5-1; CDR3 DNA: TGCGCCAGCAGCCGAGACGGAAACTCTGGGGCCAACGTCCTGACTTTC; CDR3 protein: CASSRDGNSGANVLTF
clone size: NA; J gene: TRBJ1-2; D gene: TRBD1; V gene: TRBV28; CDR3 DNA: TGTGCCAGCAGCCCTCTGGGCACGGGACAGAGCTATGGCTACACCTTC; CDR3 protein: CASSPLGTGQSYGYTF
clone size: NA; J gene: TRBJ1-1; D gene: TRBD1; V gene: TRBV19; CDR3 DNA: TGTGCCAGGATCGGACAGGGGGCATGGGACACTGAAGCTTTCTTT; CDR3 protein: CARIGQGAWDTEAFF
clone size: NA; J gene: TRBJ1-5; D gene: NA; V gene: TRBV3-1/TRBV3-2; CDR3 DNA: TGTGCCAGCAGCCAACCGAATCAGCCCCAGCATTTT; CDR3 protein: CASSQPNQPQHF
clone size: NA; J gene: TRBJ1-4; D gene: NA; V gene: TRBV30; CDR3 DNA: TGTGCCTGGAGTGTGGGGGCGGTTAATGAAAAACTGTTTTTT; CDR3 protein: CAWSVGAVNEKLFF
clone size: NA; J gene: TRBJ2-7; D gene: NA; V gene: TRBV7-6; CDR3 DNA: TGTGCCAGCAGCTTAGGGTCTGCTCAGGGAGCTGGCGAGCAGTACTTC; CDR3 protein: CASSLGSAQGAGEQYF
clone size: NA; J gene: TRBJ2-7; D gene: NA; V gene: TRBV28; CDR3 DNA: TGTGCCAGCATTTCGAGTCCTAACTACGAGCAGTACTTC; CDR3 protein: CASISSPNYEQYF
clone size: NA; J gene: TRBJ2-7; D gene: NA; V gene: TRBV9; CDR3 DNA: TGTGCCAGCAGCGTAGATCCGGGGGCGACTTACGAGCAGTACTTC; CDR3 protein: CASSVDPGATYEQYF
clone size: NA; J gene: TRBJ1-2; D gene: TRBD1; V gene: TRBV9; CDR3 DNA: TGTGCCAGCAGCGTAGTGCGGTCAGGGGGCTTCAACTATGGCTACACCTTC; CDR3 protein: CASSVVRSGGFNYGYTF
clone size: NA; J gene: TRBJ2-7; D gene: NA; V gene: TRBV18; CDR3 DNA: TGTGCCAGCTCTCCAAGGCCCGACGACTACGAGCAGTACTTC; CDR3 protein: CASSPRPDDYEQYF
clone size: once; J gene: TRBJ2-1; D gene: TRBD2; V gene: TRBV29-1; CDR3 DNA: TGCAGCGTGACTAGCGGGGGCTACAATGAGCAGTTCTTC; CDR3 protein: CSVTSGGYNEQFF
clone size: NA; J gene: TRBJ2-7; D gene: NA; V gene: TRBV29-1; CDR3 DNA: TGCAGCGTTGTAGGGGGGGGCTACGAGCAGTACTTC; CDR3 protein: CSVVGGGYEQYF
clone size: NA; J gene: TRBJ2-5; D gene: TRBD2; V gene: TRBV7-7; CDR3 DNA: TGTGCCAGCAGCCGCGGACTAGCGGGAGAGGAGACCCAGTACTTC; CDR3 protein: CASSRGLAGEETQYF
clone size: once; J gene: TRBJ2-5; D gene: NA; V gene: TRBV7-2; CDR3 DNA: TGTGCCAGCAGCTTAAGCGAGACCCAGTACTTC; CDR3 protein: CASSLSETQYF
clone size: NA; J gene: TRBJ2-7; D gene: TRBD2; V gene: TRBV19; CDR3 DNA: TGTGCCAGTAGTATCGCCCGGACTAGCGGGGGGCCGAATTCCTACGAGCAGTACTTC; CDR3 protein: CASSIARTSGGPNSYEQYF
clone size: NA; J gene: TRBJ1-2; D gene: NA; V gene: TRBV6-6; CDR3 DNA: TGTGCCAGCAGTTACCGAGGGGTAGGATCCAACTATGGCTACACCTTC; CDR3 protein: CASSYRGVGSNYGYTF